This is a list of T cell receptor beta chains from one sample in a study of blood T cell repertoires in COVID-19. The protocol was immunoSEQ multiplex PCR, while the TCRdb copy is restricted to in-frame clones and leaves out a portion. Of 250,000 to 350,000 clones listed, 65% to 85% are singletons. Sequenced input: peripheral blood. These receptors were obtained from a human donor with COVID-19, enrolled during active disease. The donor label of this sample is uncertain. Each CDR3 is given with its conserved first and last residue. The D gene is left open where the match is weak. Size values are once, few and many counts, or a class for expanded clones, and some rows have none.

abundance	v_gene	d_gene	j_gene	CDR3nt	CDR3aa
NA	TRBV10-3	TRBD2	TRBJ2-4	TGTGCCGTCGAGGGGAGGGGAAACATTCAGTACTTC	CAVEGRGNIQYF
NA	TRBV5-1	TRBD2	TRBJ2-1	TGCGCCAGCAGCTCGGTGACTAGCGGGAATAGGTATGAGCAGTTCTTC	CASSSVTSGNRYEQFF
NA	TRBV30	TRBD2	TRBJ2-3	TGTGCCTGGAGTGTAACCAGCGGGAGGGCGAACTTGGGGGTGACAGATACGCAGTATTTT	CAWSVTSGRANLGVTDTQYF
few	TRBV7-2	TRBD2	TRBJ2-7	TGTGCCAGCAGCTTCAGCGGGGCAGTCTCCTACGAGCAGTACTTC	CASSFSGAVSYEQYF
NA	TRBV10-3	TRBD2	TRBJ2-7	TGTGCCATCAGTGAGTCTGTAGCTAGCGGGAGCTACGAGCAGTACTTC	CAISESVASGSYEQYF
NA	TRBV7-6	TRBD2	TRBJ2-1	TGTGCCAGCAGCACCGGGGGGTATGAGCAGTTCTTC	CASSTGGYEQFF
NA	TRBV5-1	TRBD1	TRBJ2-2	TGCGCCAGCAGCCGGGACAGCAAAACCGGGGAGCTGTTTTTT	CASSRDSKTGELFF
once	TRBV28	NA	TRBJ1-1	TGTGCCAGCAGGTACGCGGGATCTGAAGCTTTCTTT	CASRYAGSEAFF
NA	TRBV5-1	TRBD1	TRBJ2-7	TGCGCCAGCAGCTCCTACACGGGACAGGCCGGGGACGAGCAGTACTTC	CASSSYTGQAGDEQYF
few	TRBV2	NA	TRBJ2-1	TGTGCCAGCAGTGTCGAGGGCAATGAGCAGTTCTTC	CASSVEGNEQFF
NA	TRBV11-2	NA	TRBJ1-2	TGTGCCAGCCACCCGGAAGGCGGGCCGTATGGCTACACCTTC	CASHPEGGPYGYTF
NA	TRBV5-1	TRBD1	TRBJ2-5	TGCGCCAGCAGGACGACAGGGGCACAAGAGACCCAGTACTTC	CASRTTGAQETQYF
NA	TRBV6-5	TRBD1	TRBJ1-3	TGTGCCAGCAACCTCAGGGGGCCTGGAAACACCATATATTTT	CASNLRGPGNTIYF
NA	TRBV7-9	TRBD1	TRBJ1-1	TGTGCCAGCAGCTTGGCTCAGGGGGCTTTAGCTTTCTTT	CASSLAQGALAFF
NA	TRBV7-3	TRBD2	TRBJ2-3	TGTGCCAGCAGCTCCCCGGTAGCGGGAGTTACAGATACGCAGTATTTT	CASSSPVAGVTDTQYF
NA	TRBV12-5	NA	TRBJ1-2	TGTGCTAGTGGTTTGGTCTTATCGGGAGGGAACTATGGCTACACCTTC	CASGLVLSGGNYGYTF
NA	TRBV28	TRBD1	TRBJ1-2	TGTGCCAGCGGTAGCGGACAGGCCAGGGGCTACACCTTC	CASGSGQARGYTF
NA	TRBV2	NA	TRBJ2-2	TGTGCCAGCAGTTTGTCAGGGTCGACGAACACCGGGGAGCTGTTTTTT	CASSLSGSTNTGELFF
NA	TRBV7-6	NA	TRBJ2-7	TGTGCCAGCAGCTTAGATGGTCAAAGGAGCTCCTACGAGCAGTACTTC	CASSLDGQRSSYEQYF
NA	TRBV28	TRBD1	TRBJ1-5	TGTGCCAGCAGGACGCAGGGGGCAACTCAGCCCCAGCATTTT	CASRTQGATQPQHF
NA	TRBV29-1	TRBD1	TRBJ1-2	TGCAGCGTTGCACCACCACAGGGGGCGACCCCCTCTAACTATGGCTACACCTTC	CSVAPPQGATPSNYGYTF
NA	TRBV29-1	NA	TRBJ1-1	TGCAGCGTTGGCGGGGGATCCACTGAAGCTTTCTTT	CSVGGGSTEAFF
NA	TRBV18	TRBD2	TRBJ2-1	TGTGCCAGCTCACCACGGGTACTAGCGGGAGGGAATGAGCAGTTCTTC	CASSPRVLAGGNEQFF
NA	TRBV6-5	NA	TRBJ1-6	TGTGCCAGCACTAAAGATAATTCACCCCTCCACTTT	CASTKDNSPLHF
NA	TRBV19	NA	TRBJ1-5	TGTGCCAGTAGTATTCTCTCGGCAGGGGATTATCAGCCCCAGCATTTT	CASSILSAGDYQPQHF
NA	TRBV12-3/TRBV12-4	NA	TRBJ1-1	TGTGCCAGCTCGAGGGGGTCTTTGGCTTTCTTT	CASSRGSLAFF
NA	TRBV27	TRBD1	TRBJ2-1	TGTGCCACCTGGGACAGAAGCTCCTACAATGAGCAGTTCTTC	CATWDRSSYNEQFF
once	TRBV5-4	TRBD1	TRBJ1-1	TGTGCCAGCAGCACCGGACAGGGTCGAGAAGCTTTCTTT	CASSTGQGREAFF
NA	TRBV27	NA	TRBJ1-2	TGTGCCAGCAGTTGGGGGGGGGAAGGAGGCTACACCTTC	CASSWGGEGGYTF
once	TRBV2	NA	TRBJ1-2	TGTGCCAGCAGTGCCAGGGGCCAGGGGGGCTACACCTTC	CASSARGQGGYTF
NA	TRBV30	TRBD2	TRBJ2-1	TGTGCCTGGAGTGGCCGGACTAGCGGGAGCAATGAGCAGTTCTTC	CAWSGRTSGSNEQFF
many	TRBV10-3	NA	TRBJ2-7	TGTGCCATCAGTGAGTCGTCAGGGTCCTACGAGCAGTACTTC	CAISESSGSYEQYF
NA	TRBV7-3	TRBD2	TRBJ2-2	TGTGCCAGCAGCCCCTATGGCCGTGGACTAGGTGTCTCCGGGGAGCTGTTTTTT	CASSPYGRGLGVSGELFF
NA	TRBV5-1	NA	TRBJ1-5	TGCGCCAGCAGCCGGGGGGGTTTGAATCAGCCCCAGCATTTT	CASSRGGLNQPQHF
NA	TRBV19	NA	TRBJ2-3	TGTGCCAGTAGTATACTCGGGTACACAGATACGCAGTATTTT	CASSILGYTDTQYF
few	TRBV18	TRBD1	TRBJ2-1	TGTGCCAGCTCACCACTAACAGGGGCCCAACTCTCCTACAATGAGCAGTTCTTC	CASSPLTGAQLSYNEQFF
NA	TRBV11-3	TRBD2	TRBJ2-1	TGTGCCAGCAGCTTCGGGGCCGGGACTAGCCTTACTGAGCAGTTCTTC	CASSFGAGTSLTEQFF
NA	TRBV19	TRBD1	TRBJ1-4	TGTGCCAGTGGACAAGGGATCGGACAGGGAGGGGAAAAACTGTTTTTT	CASGQGIGQGGEKLFF
NA	TRBV19	TRBD1	TRBJ2-1	TGTGCCAGTAGGAAGGACAGGGGGGGCAATGAGCAGTTCTTC	CASRKDRGGNEQFF
NA	TRBV27	TRBD1	TRBJ2-5	TGTGCCAGCAGTTTTGCGGATACAGGGGTGGAGACCCAGTACTTC	CASSFADTGVETQYF
NA	TRBV23-1	NA	TRBJ2-4	TGCGCCAGCAGTCTTGTGCCGAACCGTACAGGTTCTATAGCCAAAAACATTCAGTACTTC	CASSLVPNRTGSIAKNIQYF
NA	TRBV3-1/TRBV3-2	NA	TRBJ2-7	TGTGTCAGCAGCCAAGTGGCCCCACCCAGCTCCTACGAGCAGTACTTC	CVSSQVAPPSSYEQYF
NA	TRBV7-2	TRBD2	TRBJ2-7	TGTGCCAGCAGCACTCGGACTAGCGGGAGATCACCCGAGCAGTACTTC	CASSTRTSGRSPEQYF
NA	TRBV18	TRBD1	TRBJ2-2	TGTGCCAGCTCACCATTCGCAGGGGGAATCCCCGGGGAGCTGTTTTTT	CASSPFAGGIPGELFF
NA	TRBV28	NA	TRBJ1-2	TGTGCCAGCAGTGAGACCGGGAGCCGGGGGTTTTATGGCTACACCTTC	CASSETGSRGFYGYTF
NA	TRBV11-2	NA	TRBJ1-6	TGTGCCAGCAGCTCGGGACTGCGGTGGAGTCGGAATTCGGCCCTCCACTTT	CASSSGLRWSRNSALHF
NA	TRBV2	TRBD2	TRBJ2-7	TGTGCCAGCAGCTGGGGGGGGACTAGCTACGAGCAGTACTTC	CASSWGGTSYEQYF
NA	TRBV6-5	TRBD2	TRBJ2-7	TGTGCCAGCAGTTACTCCAGACTAGCGGTCCACGAGCAGTACTTC	CASSYSRLAVHEQYF
NA	TRBV28	NA	TRBJ2-5	TGTGCCAGCAGCATCCCTTTGGGACGGAGGGGAGAGACCCAGTACTTC	CASSIPLGRRGETQYF
NA	TRBV7-2	TRBD2	TRBJ2-3	TGTGCCAGCAGCTTAGCGTTCCGGGGGGGGACAGATACGCAGTATTTT	CASSLAFRGGTDTQYF
NA	TRBV19	NA	TRBJ1-1	TGTGCCAGTAGTGACCAGGGGCAGTACACTGAAGCTTTCTTT	CASSDQGQYTEAFF